The source of this TCR beta chain is a study of CD8 T cells in Susac syndrome. Study-level points and caveats: A relatively small number of individuals underwent TCR sequencing and HLA analysis.

V was clipped by 4 bases and J by 6 bases, with 3 bases between them. CDR3 size: 10 residues. Germline V gene lookup returns CDR1 MNHNY and CDR2 SVGAGI (reference sequence). For this clonotype: Its antigen remains unknown.

Controls comprised healthy donors matched for age and sex. The authors negatively isolated CD8+ and CD4+ T cells and FACS-enriched TEMRA cells. When the RNA was reverse transcribed, random hexamers were used with an input of roughly 0.45 to 1 ug. Amplification of TCR beta CDR3 used immunoSEQ multiplex PCR across 54 Vbeta and 13 Jbeta. TCRdb processed the immunoSEQ multiplex PCR reads anew with MiXCR; each CDR3 protein has one entry. The sample contains about 160,000 distinct CDR3 sequences, roughly 95% of which appear only once. Material: CD4+ T cells from PBMCs. The receptor was derived from a human donor in good health. The V gene is TRBV6-6, the J gene TRBJ1-1, with unresolved D. The CDR3, as DNA: TGTGCCAGCAGTTCTCCTGAAGCTTTCTTT. This gives the protein CASSSPEAFF.